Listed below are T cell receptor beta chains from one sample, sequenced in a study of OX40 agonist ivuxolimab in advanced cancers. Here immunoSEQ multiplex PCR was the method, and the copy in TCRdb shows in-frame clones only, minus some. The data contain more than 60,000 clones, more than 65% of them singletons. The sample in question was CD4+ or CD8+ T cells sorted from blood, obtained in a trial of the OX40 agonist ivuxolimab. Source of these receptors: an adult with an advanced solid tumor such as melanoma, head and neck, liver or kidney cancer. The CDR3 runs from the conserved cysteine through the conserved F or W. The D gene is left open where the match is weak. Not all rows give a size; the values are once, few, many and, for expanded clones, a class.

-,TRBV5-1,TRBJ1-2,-,TGCGCCAGCAGCTTGGCTTCCTCCCGCCCGGGGGACTATGGCTACACCTTC,CASSLASSRPGDYGYTF
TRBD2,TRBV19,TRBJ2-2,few,TGTGCCAGTAGTAGGCCTAGCGGGGGGACCGGGGAGCTGTTTTTT,CASSRPSGGTGELFF
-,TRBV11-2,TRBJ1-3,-,TGTGCCAGCAGCTTAGTCGGCGGTCAGGGCCCCTCTGGAAACACCATATATTTT,CASSLVGGQGPSGNTIYF
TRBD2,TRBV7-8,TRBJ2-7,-,TGTGCCAGCAGCCCACAGCGGGGGGGCTCGTACGAGCAGTACTTC,CASSPQRGGSYEQYF
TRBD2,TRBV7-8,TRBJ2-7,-,TGTGCCAGCAGCTTAGTGCGCGGGGGGCGCCCCTACGAGCAGTACTTC,CASSLVRGGRPYEQYF
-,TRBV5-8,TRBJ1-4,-,TGTGCCAGCAGCTTGTGGGGGCTCGCTGAAAAACTGTTTTTT,CASSLWGLAEKLFF
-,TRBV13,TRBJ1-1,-,TGTGCCAGCAGCTTAGGCAGCTCTGAAGCTTTCTTT,CASSLGSSEAFF
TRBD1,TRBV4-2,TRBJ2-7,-,TGTGCCAGCAGCCTACAGGGGACCTCGGGCGAGCAGTACTTC,CASSLQGTSGEQYF
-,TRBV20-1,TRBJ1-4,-,TGCAGGGTGGGGCAGGGTGAAAAACTGTTTTTT,CRVGQGEKLFF
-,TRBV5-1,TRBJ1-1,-,TGCGCCAGCAGCTCACGGACTAGCGGGGGTACCGAAGCTTTCTTT,CASSSRTSGGTEAFF
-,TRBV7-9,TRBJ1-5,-,TGTGCCAGCAGCTTGGACGGAAGCAATCAGCCCCAGCATTTT,CASSLDGSNQPQHF
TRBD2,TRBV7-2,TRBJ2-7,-,TGTGCCAGCAGCTCCACGGGAGGATCCGGGACCTCCTTTTTCGAGCAGTACTTC,CASSSTGGSGTSFFEQYF
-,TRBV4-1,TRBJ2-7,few,TGCGCCAGCAGCCCTCGGGCCGGGAGCTCCTACGAGCAGTACTTC,CASSPRAGSSYEQYF
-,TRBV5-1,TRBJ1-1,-,TGCGCCAGCGCCGCGGTTCAGGGGCTTGGCACTGAAGCTTTCTTT,CASAAVQGLGTEAFF
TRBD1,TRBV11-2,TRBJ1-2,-,TGTGCCAGCAGCCTGGGACAGTCTTTCTATGGCTACACCTTC,CASSLGQSFYGYTF
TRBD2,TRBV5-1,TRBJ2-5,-,TGCGCCAGTATCTCGTCGCGGAGCGGGGGGGACCAAGAGACCCAGTACTTC,CASISSRSGGDQETQYF
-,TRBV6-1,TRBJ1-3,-,TGTGCCAGCAAACATACCTCTTACGGAAACACCATATATTTT,CASKHTSYGNTIYF
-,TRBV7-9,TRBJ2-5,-,TGTGCCAGCAGCAGGGACGTAGGCGGGGAGACCCAGTACTTC,CASSRDVGGETQYF
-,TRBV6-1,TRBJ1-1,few,TGTGCCAGCAGTGAAAGCTTTGGGGCTTTCTTT,CASSESFGAFF
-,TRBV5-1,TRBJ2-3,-,TGCGCCAGCAGCTTGAACCCACAGGGTAGCACAGATACGCAGTATTTT,CASSLNPQGSTDTQYF
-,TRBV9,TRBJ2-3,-,TGTGCCAGCAGCGTAGGAGGCACAGATACGCAGTATTTT,CASSVGGTDTQYF
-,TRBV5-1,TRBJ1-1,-,TGCGCCAGCAGCTTGGGCCCACAGGGAAGAACTGAAGCTTTCTTT,CASSLGPQGRTEAFF
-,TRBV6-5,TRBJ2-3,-,TGTGCCAGCAGTCAACCCGGGACCGAGTGGAATTTT,CASSQPGTEWNF
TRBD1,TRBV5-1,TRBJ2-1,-,TGCGCCAGCGGAATAGACAGGGACAATGAGCAGTTCTTC,CASGIDRDNEQFF
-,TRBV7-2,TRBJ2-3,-,TGTGCCAGCAGCGCCCGGGGAGATACGCAGTATTTT,CASSARGDTQYF
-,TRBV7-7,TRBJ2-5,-,TGTGCTAGCAGCCGCGGGACAGAGTCGAGGGAGACCCAGTACTTC,CASSRGTESRETQYF
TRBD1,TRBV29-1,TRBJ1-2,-,TGCAGCGTGAGGGATCTGAAGGGGACAGGGGGCTTTGCGTTCTATGGCTACACCTTC,CSVRDLKGTGGFAFYGYTF
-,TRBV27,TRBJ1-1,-,TGTGCCAGCAGTTTATCGAACAGGGTTAACACTGAAGCTTTCTTT,CASSLSNRVNTEAFF
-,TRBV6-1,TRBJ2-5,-,TGTGCCAGCAGTGAAGGGGGCCTTCAAGAGACCCAGTACTTC,CASSEGGLQETQYF
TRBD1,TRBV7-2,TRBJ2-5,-,TGTGCCAGCAGAACAGGGGTGGGAGAGACCCAGTACTTC,CASRTGVGETQYF
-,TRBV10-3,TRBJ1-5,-,TGTGCCAGCAGCAAACGAGGCCGGGGGGATCAGCCCCAGCATTTT,CASSKRGRGDQPQHF
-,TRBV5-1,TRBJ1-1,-,TGCGCCAGCAGCTTAGGGCTCGTCGAGAACACTGAAGCTTTCTTT,CASSLGLVENTEAFF
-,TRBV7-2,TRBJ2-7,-,TGTGCCAGCAGCTTAGCCTCAACCTACGAGCAGTACTTC,CASSLASTYEQYF
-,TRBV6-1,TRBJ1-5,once,TGTGCCAGCACCGTTGACGGCTTTGAGCCCCAGCATTTT,CASTVDGFEPQHF
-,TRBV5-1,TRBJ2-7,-,TGCGCCAGCAGCTTTGTCCCAGCGGGCGCCCCTTTCTACGAGCAGTACTTC,CASSFVPAGAPFYEQYF
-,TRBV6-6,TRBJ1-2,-,TGTGCCAGCAGCCCGGGCCCCCATGGCTACACCTTC,CASSPGPHGYTF
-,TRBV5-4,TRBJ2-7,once,TGTGCCAGCAGCTTGGGGAGGGGCCGGCTCGGCGAGCAGTACTTC,CASSLGRGRLGEQYF
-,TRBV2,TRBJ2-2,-,TGTGCCAGCAGTGAACAGGGTCTTAGCACCGGGGAGCTGTTTTTT,CASSEQGLSTGELFF
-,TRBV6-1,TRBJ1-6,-,TGTGCCAGCAGTGAGGGCTACGGAAATAATTCACCCCTCCACTTT,CASSEGYGNNSPLHF
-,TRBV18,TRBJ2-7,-,TGTGCCAGCTCACCGAGTAGACAGGAAGAGCAGTACTTC,CASSPSRQEEQYF